The present T cell receptor (beta chain) was sequenced within a study of PD-1 blockade in classical Hodgkin lymphoma. Study-level information: Patients received nivolumab 3 mg/kg intravenously every 2 weeks.

This clone was seen once. Its antigen remains unknown. Every one of the patients relapsed after autologous stem cell transplantation (brentuximab vedotin exposure was variable). Assay used: immunoSEQ multiplex PCR; TCRdb lists only in-frame clones, some missing. In the table there are more than 90,000 clones, roughly 80% of which are singletons. Study findings and constraints: After ASCT, patients who started nivolumab under 1 year later were excluded. Healthy donors were reported to have higher baseline TCR diversity than newly diagnosed patients.

This specimen was peripheral blood mononuclear cells (PBMCs), taken before the second cycle of nivolumab. The TCR comes from a human donor with classical Hodgkin lymphoma.

CDR3 in DNA: TGTGCCAGCAGCCTAGGGGTGGGGGGCTACGAGCAGTACTTC. Translation gives CASSLGVGGYEQYF. The V and J genes are TRBV11-2 and TRBJ2-7; D is possibly TRBD2 (6 bases). V was clipped by 5 bases and J by 3 bases, with 14 bases between them. In germline, CDR1 is SGHAT, CDR2 FQNNGV. The CDR3 covers 14 residues.